One sample yielded the 20 T cell receptor beta chains listed below, sequenced in a study of shared clonotypes between healthy human individuals. Repertoires were generated with immunoSEQ multiplex PCR, while TCRdb's copy carries only in-frame clones and drops some. The sample yields about 2,500,000 clones, approximately 90% seen once. Sequencing used naive CD4+ T cells sorted from blood. The subset: CD45RA+ positively selected. All receptors come from a young man in good health.

The genes are TRBV18 and TRBJ1-6; D remains ambiguous. V was pared by 1 base and J by 0 bases, with 7 bases between. The CDR3 loop spans 16 amino acids. Germline V gene data show CDR1 as KGHSH and CDR2 as LQKENI. The CDR3 protein is CASSPRLDSYNSPLHF. The CDR3 DNA sequence: TGTGCCAGCTCACCACGATTGGACTCCTATAATTCACCCCTCCACTTT.

With regard to this clone: Distinct nucleotide sequences in the sample also encode this CDR3. The chain is built from TRBV18 and TRBJ2-3; D is unclear. Trimming took 6 bases from V and 1 from J, leaving 8 bases between them. CDR1 and CDR2 (germline): KGHSH, LQKENI. The CDR3 consists of 13 residues. This CDR3 is CASSPRGTDTQYF. Here the CDR3 DNA reads TGTGCCAGCTCTCCCCGTGGCACAGATACGCAGTATTTT.

The chain carries TRBV29-1 and TRBJ2-1, with 10 bases lining up with TRBD2. The length of the CDR3 is 15 residues. Trimming cost V 6 bases and J 5 bases; bases outside gene matches: 10. Germline CDR1 reads SQVTM; CDR2 reads ANQGSEA. The CDR3 loop reads CSVDQSGGVDNEQFF. The CDR3 DNA reads as TGCAGCGTAGACCAAAGCGGGGGGGTCGACAATGAGCAGTTCTTC.

V usage is TRBV4-1 and J usage is TRBJ1-6, with D uncertain. The germline V gene has CDR1 MGHRA and CDR2 YSYEKL. The CDR3 has 16 amino acids. Trimming stripped 2 bases from V and 5 bases from J, with 13 bases between. In nucleotides, the CDR3 is TGCGCCAGCAGCCAATATGGAGAAGGCGATAATTCACCCCTCCACTTT. This gives the protein CASSQYGEGDNSPLHF.

The chain has TRBV11-2 and TRBJ1-1; D not certain. Germline V CDR1 and CDR2: SGHAT, FQNNGV. V was trimmed by 2 bases and J by 0 bases, leaving 7 bases between them. The CDR3 sequence is 14 residues long. This CDR3 is CASSLKSLNTEAFF. CDR3 coding DNA: TGTGCCAGCAGCTTAAAAAGTCTGAACACTGAAGCTTTCTTT.

The chain recombines TRBV10-3 with TRBJ2-5, with a tentative D call TRBD1 (6 bases). This CDR3 spans 16 amino acids. V lost 5 bases, J lost 1 base, and 17 bases lay in between. Germline values: CDR1 ENHRY, CDR2 SYGVKD. The CDR3 DNA follows: TGTGCCATCAGTTCTATAGCGACAGGCCTCCAAGAGACCCAGTACTTC. The encoded protein is CAISSIATGLQETQYF.

The chain uses TRBV13 and TRBJ1-2; 9 bases are a match to TRBD1. There are 15 residues in the CDR3. CDR1 is PRHDT and CDR2 is FYEKMQ in the germline V gene (reference sequence). J gave up 6 bases and V 4 bases, and 9 bases lay outside the gene matches. This CDR3 reads CASSSPGQGTHGYTF. The DNA of the CDR3 is TGTGCCAGCAGCTCCCCGGGACAGGGAACCCATGGCTACACCTTC.

The V call is TRBV5-1, the J call TRBJ2-7; 7 bases are shared with TRBD1. Looked up from germline, CDR1 is SGHRS and CDR2 is YFSETQ. Trimming cost V 1 base and J 5 bases; bases outside gene matches: 6. The CDR3 consists of 14 residues. The CDR3 reads CASSLQQGNNEQYF. The CDR3 DNA follows: TGCGCCAGCAGCTTGCAACAGGGGAACAACGAGCAGTACTTC. The whole variable domain, remainder taken from reference TRBV5-1 and TRBJ2-7, is KAGVTQTPRYLIKTRGQQVTLSCSPISGHRSVSWYQQTPGQGLQFLFEYFSETQRNKGNFPGRFSGRQFSNSRSEMNVSTLELGDSALYLCASSLQQGNNEQYFGPGTRLTVT.

The chain employs TRBV6-6 and TRBJ1-4; the D is unclear. Between the trimmed V and J ends, which lost 0 bases and 12 bases, there was a span of 8 bases. Germline V lookup: CDR1 MNHNY, CDR2 SVGAGI (reference sequence). The CDR3 runs 12 residues. Here the CDR3 reads CASSYSNGELFF. The CDR3 coding sequence is TGTGCCAGCAGTTACTCGAACGGGGAACTGTTTTTT.

V is TRBV11-2 and J is TRBJ2-7; the D is unclear. CDR1 and CDR2 (germline): SGHAT, FQNNGV. The V and J ends lost 0 bases and 7 bases respectively, with 10 bases between them. The CDR3 extends over 13 amino acids. CDR3 sequence: CASSLESVGEQYF. The CDR3 region has the DNA TGTGCCAGCAGCTTAGAGAGTGTCGGGGAGCAGTACTTC.

The V gene is TRBV28, the J gene TRBJ1-1; D might be TRBD1 (5 bases). The CDR3 contains 14 residues. CDR1 MDHEN and CDR2 SYDVKM come from the germline V gene. Deletions cut 7 bases from V and 2 bases from J, with 14 bases between. The CDR3 region is CASTSGTANTEAFF. CDR3 nucleotides: TGTGCCAGCACTTCCGGGACGGCTAACACTGAAGCTTTCTTT.

The chain couples TRBV6-5 to TRBJ2-6; a weak D match, TRBD2 (6 bases). The CDR3 is 14 residues long. V lost 6 bases to trimming and J lost 4 bases, with 10 bases between them. Germline CDR1 reads MNHEY; CDR2 reads SVGAGI. The CDR3 sequence: CASRPEGGANVLTF. The CDR3 nucleotides are TGTGCCAGCAGGCCGGAGGGGGGGGCCAACGTCCTGACTTTC.

This chain connects TRBV14 to TRBJ2-7; D remains unclear. From germline, CDR1 is SGHDN and CDR2 FVKESK. The CDR3 runs to 12 residues. The ends were cut back, 6 bases at V and 1 base at J, with 7 bases in the middle. In nucleotides, the CDR3 is TGTGCCAGCAGTCCTAGTTCCTACGAGCAGTACTTC. Its protein product is CASSPSSYEQYF.

The rearrangement uses TRBV14 and TRBJ2-7, with 11 bases lining up with TRBD2. The CDR3 has 14 residues. Germline CDR1 is SGHDN and CDR2 is FVKESK. Losses at the gene ends were 4 bases for V and 3 bases for J; bases not matched to a gene: 2. CDR3 nucleotides: TGTGCCAGCAGCCTGGGACTAGCGGACTACGAGCAGTACTTC. Translation: CASSLGLADYEQYF. The full variable domain, completed using reference TRBV14 and TRBJ2-7, is EAGVTQFPSHSVIEKGQTVTLRCDPISGHDNLYWYRRVMGKEIKFLLHFVKESKQDESGMPNNRFLAERTGGTYSTLKVQPAELEDSGVYFCASSLGLADYEQYFGPGTRLTVT.

This clone was seen more than once but under ten times. A much larger clone lies one base from this, so it may be a read error. The sample holds other DNA sequences that translate to the same CDR3. V is TRBV9 and J is TRBJ1-1; D gene unclear. The length of the CDR3 is 13 residues. Trimming removed 4 bases at V and 0 bases at J, with 7 bases between. Looked up from germline, CDR1 is SGDLS and CDR2 is YYNGEE. CDR3 amino acids: CASSLDLNTEAFF. CDR3 nucleotide sequence: TGTGCCAGCAGCCTAGACCTGAACACTGAAGCTTTCTTT.

The chain recombines TRBV7-2 with TRBJ1-5; D remains unclear. The CDR3 runs 15 residues. Deletions cut 7 bases from V and 0 bases from J, with 13 bases between. CDR1 SGHTA and CDR2 FQGNSA come from the germline V gene. CDR3 amino acids: CASNKEILSNQPQHF. The CDR3 nucleotides read TGTGCCAGCAACAAAGAAATACTTAGCAATCAGCCCCAGCATTTT.

This chain connects TRBV6-1 to TRBJ1-5, with D possibly TRBD1 on 6 matching bases. The V gene's germline CDR1 is MNHNS and CDR2 SASEGT. The CDR3 runs to 17 residues. The germline V and J ends were trimmed by 4 bases and 9 bases, with 25 bases remaining between them. The CDR3 is CASSVEVGHTIAWPQHF. The CDR3 DNA reads as TGTGCCAGCAGTGTGGAGGTGGGACATACGATAGCCTGGCCCCAGCATTTT.

In its sample, this clone was seen once. The rearrangement joins TRBV5-6 to TRBJ2-7; D unresolved. CDR3 length: 15 residues. Trimming removed 0 bases at V and 6 bases at J, with 16 bases between. The germline gives CDR1 SGHDT, CDR2 YYEEEE. In DNA, the CDR3 is TGTGCCAGCAGCTTGGTACTGGCACTGGCCTCCGAGCAGTACTTC. Its translation: CASSLVLALASEQYF. Full variable domain (outside the CDR3, taken from reference TRBV5-6 and TRBJ2-7): DAGVTQSPTHLIKTRGQQVTLRCSPKSGHDTVSWYQQALGQGPQFIFQYYEEEERQRGNFPDRFSGHQFPNYSSELNVNALLLGDSALYLCASSLVLALASEQYFGPGTRLTVT.

This chain joins TRBV13 and TRBJ2-7, with 11 bases matching TRBD1. From germline, CDR1 is PRHDT and CDR2 FYEKMQ (reference sequence). The trim removed 0 bases at V and 3 bases at J, leaving 4 bases unmatched. The CDR3 spans 16 residues. DNA of the CDR3: TGTGCCAGCAGCTTAGGGACCGGGACAGGGGGCTACGAGCAGTACTTC. This translates into CASSLGTGTGGYEQYF.

V is TRBV19 and J is TRBJ2-2, with D possibly matching TRBD1 (5 bases). The CDR3 contains 15 residues. Between the trimmed V and J ends, which lost 5 bases and 7 bases, there was a span of 17 bases. In germline, CDR1 is LNHDA, CDR2 SQIVND (reference sequence). The CDR3 protein is CASSEIGAGRGELFF. The CDR3 coding sequence is TGTGCCAGTAGTGAAATTGGGGCAGGACGCGGGGAGCTGTTTTTT.